The text below deals with one T cell receptor (beta chain). This clone's antigen is unknown. No quality values exist for individual bases; no much larger clone is one base distant. Other DNA sequences from this sample encode an identical CDR3 as well. The sample originates from a study of blood T cell repertoires in COVID-19 (dated by TCRdb to the early 2020s). At the level of the whole study: The collaborator samples originated in the United States, Italy and Spain and spanned the acute and convalescent phases of COVID-19. The material from the prospective study consisted of cDNA or gDNA derived from T cells, B-cell-depleted T cells, or PBMCs. The dataset comprised deeply sampled blood TCRbeta repertoires from subjects exposed to, actively infected with, or recovered from COVID-19. The repertoires were released in a freely available public database intended as a resource for research on the immune response to SARS-CoV-2. Samples came from the ongoing ImmuneRACE study (first 160 participants) plus 1,254 subjects from 6 global collaborators. The sample metadata nearly always contained a de-identified subject ID, COVID-19 status, age in years and sex. Where available, HLA class I and class II types were taken from metadata supplied by the sample provider and were not determined by assay-based typing. Results the study describes overall, beyond this receptor: How much clinical and demographic metadata was included differed by source and by participant, and the metadata was provided uncurated.

From the cysteine through the phenylalanine, the CDR3 covers 13 amino acids. The kept DNA is CDR3 alone, 39 bases in frame from the first base. At the junction V is shortened by 5 bases and J by 2 bases, with 9 bases in between. The germline V gene (reference sequence) yields MNHEY for CDR1 and SMNVEV for CDR2. At one collaborating source in Seattle, patients were enrolled during active infection and were followed longitudinally through the course of disease. Each collaborating institution followed its own protocols to collect whole blood in K2EDTA tubes. For TCRbeta analysis, collaborators shipped samples in one of three forms: frozen whole blood, isolated PBMCs, or DNA extracted from either of those sample types. The immunoSEQ Assay, a bias-controlled multiplex PCR, was used to amplify TCRbeta CDR3 regions from genomic DNA. Turning to the authors' computational methods: Nucleated cell counts per sample were estimated from amplification of reference gene primers within the assay. Sequence reads were collapsed and filtered to measure the absolute abundance of every unique TCRbeta CDR3 rearrangement. For each sample, productive Simpson clonality was calculated as the square root of Simpson's diversity index across productive rearrangements. This is the immuneACCESS table as TCRdb keeps it, with only in-frame sequences that have V and J called. A part of the clones is gone; compared with another copy, unresolved V genes explain less than half, and the rest is unexplained. That table furnishes V, J and clone size, whereas the DNA furnished D and trimming. A total of over 450,000 clones appear in this sample, about 88% of them only once. Of the sample, roughly 7.4% is held by the ten largest clones.

Sequencing used peripheral blood. The chain couples TRBV27 to TRBJ1-1; the D gene is not confidently resolved. This clonotype was obtained from a woman between 45 and 65 years old with COVID-19, enrolled during active disease. The CDR3 region: CASSLSLNTEAFF. The base sequence is TGTGCCAGCAGTCTGTCACTTAACACTGAAGCTTTCTTT.